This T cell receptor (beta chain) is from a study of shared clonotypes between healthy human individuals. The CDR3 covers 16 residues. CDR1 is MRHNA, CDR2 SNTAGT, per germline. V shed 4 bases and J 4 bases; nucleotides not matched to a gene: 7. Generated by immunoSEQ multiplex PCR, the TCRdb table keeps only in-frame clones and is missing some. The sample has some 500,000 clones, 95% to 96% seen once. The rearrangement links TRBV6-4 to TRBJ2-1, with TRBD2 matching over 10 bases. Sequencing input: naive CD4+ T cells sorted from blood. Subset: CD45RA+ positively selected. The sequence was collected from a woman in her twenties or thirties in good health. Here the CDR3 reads CASSGTSGSIYNEQFF. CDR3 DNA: TGTGCCAGCAGTGGGACTAGCGGCAGCATTTACAATGAGCAGTTCTTC.